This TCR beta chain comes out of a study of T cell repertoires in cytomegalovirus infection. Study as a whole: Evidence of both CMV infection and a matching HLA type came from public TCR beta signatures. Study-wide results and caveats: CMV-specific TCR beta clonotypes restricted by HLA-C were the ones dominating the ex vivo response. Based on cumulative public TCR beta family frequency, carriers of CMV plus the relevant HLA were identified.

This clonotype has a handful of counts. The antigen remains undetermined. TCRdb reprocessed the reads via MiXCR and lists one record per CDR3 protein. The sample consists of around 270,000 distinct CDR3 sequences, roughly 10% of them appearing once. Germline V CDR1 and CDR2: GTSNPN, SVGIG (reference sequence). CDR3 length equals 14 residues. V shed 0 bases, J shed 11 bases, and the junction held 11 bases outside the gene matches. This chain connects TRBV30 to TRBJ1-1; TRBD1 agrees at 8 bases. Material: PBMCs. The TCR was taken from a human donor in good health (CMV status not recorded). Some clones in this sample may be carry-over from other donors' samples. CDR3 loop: CAWSVPGGGLRAFF. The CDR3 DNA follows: TGTGCCTGGAGTGTCCCAGGGGGCGGCCTTCGGGCTTTCTTT.